This T cell receptor (beta chain) is from a study of T cells in Graves' hyperthyroidism and ophthalmopathy. Study observations and caveats: Most thyroid clonotypes that were expanded above 0.001 also turned up in blood.

Using RNA transcripts as the source, TCR beta CDR3 regions were amplified. When the TCR CDR3 underwent first-round RT-PCR, the HTBI primer set was used. One entry per CDR3 protein, called by TCRdb with MiXCR from the multiplex PCR reads. The sample shows more than 600,000 distinct CDR3 sequences, about 16% of them seen only once. A few counts support this clonotype. Its cognate antigen is unknown. Newly diagnosed hyperthyroidism, duration under 2 months, in patients aged 18 to 65. Fresh peripheral blood, more than 8 ml of it, supplied the PBMCs. This CDR3 spans 13 amino acids. V gave up 8 bases and J gave up 5 bases, with 15 bases separating them. Looked up from germline, CDR1 is SNHLY and CDR2 is FYNNEI.

J is TRBJ1-1 and V is TRBV2; no clear D. The sequence came from a man aged 18 to 30 with Graves' hyperthyroidism. Sequencing was carried out using blood. The CDR3 sequence: CASGSQVGTEAFF. The CDR3 nucleotides are TGTGCCAGCGGCTCCCAGGTCGGGACTGAAGCTTTCTTT.